The source of this TCR beta chain is a study of blood T cell repertoires in COVID-19. Overall study context: The study drew acute and convalescent COVID-19 samples from the United States, Italy and Spain.

V lost 4 bases and J lost 8, with 18 bases in between. Per the germline V gene, CDR1 is LGHDT and CDR2 is YNNKEL (reference sequence). The length of the CDR3 is 15 residues. Clones were read by immunoSEQ multiplex PCR, and TCRdb kept only the in-frame ones, dropping some. The table has around 260,000 clones, roughly 86% seen once. The chain recombines TRBV3-1 (or the pseudogene TRBV3-2) with TRBJ2-4; weak D call: TRBD2 (5 bases). This clonotype was obtained from a man aged 18 to 35 with active or convalescent COVID-19. Sequencing was carried out using peripheral blood. The CDR3 DNA reads TGTGCCAGCAGCCTCCGGACTCATCCAGAAGACATTCAGTACTTC. Residues: CASSLRTHPEDIQYF.